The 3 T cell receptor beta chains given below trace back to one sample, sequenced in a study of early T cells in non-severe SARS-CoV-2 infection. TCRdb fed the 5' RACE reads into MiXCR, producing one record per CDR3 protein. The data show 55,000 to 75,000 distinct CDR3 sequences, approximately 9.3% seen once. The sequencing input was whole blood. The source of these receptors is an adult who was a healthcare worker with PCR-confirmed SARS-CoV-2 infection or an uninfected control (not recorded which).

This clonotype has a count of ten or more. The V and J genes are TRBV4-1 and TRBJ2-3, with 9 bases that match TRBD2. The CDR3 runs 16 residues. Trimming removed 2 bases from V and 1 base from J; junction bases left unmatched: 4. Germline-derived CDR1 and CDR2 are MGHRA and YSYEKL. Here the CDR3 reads CASSQTVAGGTDTQYF. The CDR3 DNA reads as TGCGCCAGCAGCCAAACAGTAGCGGGGGGCACAGATACGCAGTATTTT.

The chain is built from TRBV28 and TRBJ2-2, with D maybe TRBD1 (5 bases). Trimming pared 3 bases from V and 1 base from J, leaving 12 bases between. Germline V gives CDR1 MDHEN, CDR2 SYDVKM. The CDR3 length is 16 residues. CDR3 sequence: CASSFSGALNTGELFF. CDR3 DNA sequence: TGTGCCAGCAGTTTCTCTGGGGCTTTGAACACCGGGGAGCTGTTTTTT.

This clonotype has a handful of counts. The CDR3 sequence is CASSPHQRQSYGYTF. In nucleotides, the CDR3 is TGTGCCAGCAGCCCCCATCAGCGACAGAGCTATGGCTACACCTTC. The chain couples TRBV14 to TRBJ1-2; D perhaps matches TRBD1 (5 bases). The CDR3 has 15 amino acids. Trimming cost V 4 bases and J 4 bases, with 16 bases left between them. Germline CDR1 is SGHDN and CDR2 is FVKESK.